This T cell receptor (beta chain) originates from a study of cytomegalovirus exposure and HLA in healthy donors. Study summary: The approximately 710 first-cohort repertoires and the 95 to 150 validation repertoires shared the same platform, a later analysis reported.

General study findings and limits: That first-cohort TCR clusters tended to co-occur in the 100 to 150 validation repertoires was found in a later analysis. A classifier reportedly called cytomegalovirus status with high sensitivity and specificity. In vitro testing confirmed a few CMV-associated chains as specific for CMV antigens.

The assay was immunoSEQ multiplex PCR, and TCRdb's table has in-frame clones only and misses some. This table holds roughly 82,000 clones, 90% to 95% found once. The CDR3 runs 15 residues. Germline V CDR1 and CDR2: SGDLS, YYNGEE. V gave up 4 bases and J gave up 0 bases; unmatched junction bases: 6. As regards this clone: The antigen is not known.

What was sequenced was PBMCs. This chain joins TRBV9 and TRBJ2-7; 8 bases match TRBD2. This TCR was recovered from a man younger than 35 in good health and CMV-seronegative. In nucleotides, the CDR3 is TGTGCCAGCAGCCGCGTAGCGGGGTACTCCTACGAGCAGTACTTC. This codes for CASSRVAGYSYEQYF.